This is a list of T cell receptor beta chains from one sample in a study of a mutant IDH1 vaccine in newly diagnosed glioma. Which antigens these TCRs recognize remains unknown. Data came from immunoSEQ multiplex PCR; TCRdb stores just in-frame clones and leaves some out. This table holds about 60,000 clones, roughly 83% found once. Sequences were derived from PBMCs, sampled from a glioma patient whose treatment included an IDH1 peptide vaccine. These receptors were obtained from a woman aged 45 to 65 with glioma. CDR3s include the opening cysteine and the closing phenylalanine or tryptophan. A D gene is named only where the DNA matches it firmly. Clone size appears in some rows only: once, few, many, or a class for an expanded clone.

j_gene,abundance,v_gene,d_gene,CDR3aa,CDR3nt
TRBJ1-2,.,TRBV5-6,.,CASSPPRTAYGYTF,TGTGCCAGCAGCCCTCCCAGGACAGCCTATGGCTACACCTTC
TRBJ1-5,once,TRBV5-1,.,CASSFWQGQPQHF,TGCGCCAGCAGCTTCTGGCAGGGTCAGCCCCAGCATTTT
TRBJ1-1,few,TRBV4-1,.,CASSQVFSGGRGKTEAFF,TGCGCCAGCAGCCAAGTCTTTAGCGGGGGCAGGGGTAAGACTGAAGCTTTCTTT
TRBJ1-3,.,TRBV4-1,.,CASSQSTGASGNTIYF,TGCGCCAGCAGCCAATCGACAGGAGCCTCTGGAAACACCATATATTTT
TRBJ1-6,.,TRBV9,.,CASSVGPKAPLHF,TGTGCCAGCAGCGTGGGGCCAAAGGCACCCCTCCACTTT
TRBJ2-1,.,TRBV10-3,.,CAIRQGIPVFF,TGTGCCATCAGGCAGGGTATCCCCGTGTTCTTC
TRBJ2-7,.,TRBV7-8,.,CASSPTDYEQYF,TGTGCCAGCAGCCCCACTGACTACGAGCAGTACTTC
TRBJ2-4,.,TRBV7-2,.,CASSLGGGKNIQYF,TGTGCCAGCAGCTTAGGAGGGGGTAAAAACATTCAGTACTTC
TRBJ2-7,.,TRBV28,TRBD1,CASSGRDRAYEQYF,TGTGCCAGCAGTGGCCGGGACAGAGCCTACGAGCAGTACTTC
TRBJ1-1,.,TRBV19,TRBD1,CATRDRVGTEAFF,TGTGCCACCAGGGACAGGGTGGGCACTGAAGCTTTCTTT
TRBJ1-6,.,TRBV6-6,.,CASSSIPSYNSPLHF,TGTGCCAGCAGTTCGATTCCTTCCTATAATTCACCCCTCCACTTT
TRBJ1-2,.,TRBV7-9,TRBD1,CASSLGQGTNYGYTF,TGTGCCAGCAGCTTAGGACAGGGGACTAACTATGGCTACACCTTC
TRBJ2-7,.,TRBV18,TRBD2,CASSPRAGGPYEQYF,TGTGCCAGCTCACCAAGGGCGGGGGGACCCTACGAGCAGTACTTC
TRBJ2-7,.,TRBV7-9,.,CASSPTGVPGLRTYEQYF,TGTGCCAGCAGCCCTACAGGTGTGCCGGGCCTGAGGACCTACGAGCAGTACTTC
TRBJ2-2,.,TRBV7-2,TRBD1,CASSPLGQHTGELFF,TGTGCCAGCAGCCCATTGGGACAGCACACCGGGGAGCTGTTTTTT
TRBJ1-5,.,TRBV7-8,TRBD1,CASSRPGQGASQPQHF,TGTGCCAGCAGTCGCCCCGGACAGGGGGCTTCTCAGCCCCAGCATTTT
TRBJ2-2,.,TRBV11-1,TRBD1,CASSTGQGNTGELFF,TGTGCCAGCAGTACAGGACAGGGGAACACCGGGGAGCTGTTTTTT
TRBJ2-4,.,TRBV7-2,TRBD1,CASSADRHIQYF,TGTGCCAGCAGCGCGGACAGGCACATTCAGTACTTC
TRBJ2-1,.,TRBV9,TRBD1,CASSPGDRGYNEQFF,TGTGCCAGCAGCCCCGGGGACAGGGGCTACAATGAGCAGTTCTTC
TRBJ2-3,.,TRBV5-1,TRBD2,CASSLRLAGDSSTDTQYF,TGCGCCAGCAGCTTGAGACTAGCGGGGGACTCCAGCACAGATACGCAGTATTTT
TRBJ2-6,.,TRBV28,.,CASSVSLPSSGANVLTF,TGTGCCAGCAGTGTCTCTCTGCCAAGCTCTGGGGCCAACGTCCTGACTTTC
TRBJ1-1,.,TRBV7-9,.,CASSLAPGVENTEAFF,TGTGCCAGCAGCTTAGCGCCTGGGGTAGAGAACACTGAAGCTTTCTTT
TRBJ1-4,.,TRBV11-2,.,CASSSPRGTVGEKLFF,TGTGCCAGCAGCTCGCCTAGGGGAACAGTGGGCGAAAAACTGTTTTTT
TRBJ2-2,.,TRBV21-1,.,CASSKVEWAGPNTGELFF,TGTGCCAGCAGCAAAGTCGAGTGGGCGGGGCCGAACACCGGGGAGCTGTTTTTT
TRBJ1-6,once,TRBV5-1,.,CASSFTGNNSPLHF,TGCGCCAGCAGCTTCACAGGGAATAATTCACCCCTCCACTTT
TRBJ1-2,.,TRBV5-1,TRBD1,CASSLGQGAVGYTF,TGCGCCAGCAGCTTGGGACAGGGGGCGGTTGGCTACACCTTC
TRBJ2-2,few,TRBV6-4,.,CASSDSAGAHTGELFF,TGTGCCAGCAGTGACTCCGCGGGGGCCCACACCGGGGAGCTGTTTTTT
TRBJ1-6,.,TRBV30,TRBD1,CAWKGQGARSPLHF,TGTGCCTGGAAAGGACAGGGGGCGCGTTCACCCCTCCACTTT
TRBJ2-3,.,TRBV18,TRBD1,CASSLGQGTDTQYF,TGTGCCAGCTCACTTGGACAGGGTACAGATACGCAGTATTTT
TRBJ2-3,.,TRBV5-1,TRBD2,CASSFGLAGGLTSTDTQYF,TGCGCCAGCAGCTTTGGACTAGCGGGGGGGTTAACTAGCACAGATACGCAGTATTTT
TRBJ2-1,.,TRBV7-9,.,CASSSNSGTGNEQFF,TGTGCCAGCAGCTCGAACTCCGGGACTGGGAATGAGCAGTTCTTC
TRBJ1-4,once,TRBV15,.,CATSRGLGANEKLFF,TGTGCCACCAGCAGAGGACTGGGGGCTAATGAAAAACTGTTTTTT
TRBJ2-4,few,TRBV6-1,TRBD2,CASAPRASGNIQYF,TGTGCCAGCGCCCCTAGGGCTAGCGGGAACATTCAGTACTTC
TRBJ2-7,.,TRBV6-6,.,CASSFSGQSPGVQYF,TGTGCCAGCAGTTTCTCCGGGCAAAGCCCAGGTGTGCAGTACTTC
TRBJ2-7,.,TRBV5-1,.,CASSLGGRYEQYF,TGCGCCAGCAGCTTGGGGGGGCGCTACGAGCAGTACTTC
TRBJ1-1,few,TRBV9,.,CASSARSGRDTEAFF,TGTGCCAGCAGCGCGCGGAGTGGGAGGGACACTGAAGCTTTCTTT
TRBJ1-2,.,TRBV9,.,CASSVAMVGGFGYTF,TGTGCCAGCAGCGTAGCTATGGTGGGGGGCTTTGGCTACACCTTC
TRBJ2-6,.,TRBV14,.,CASSQEGQRISGANVLTF,TGTGCCAGCAGCCAAGAAGGACAGAGAATCTCTGGGGCCAACGTCCTGACTTTC
TRBJ2-2,.,TRBV9,.,CASSPTVGESGELFF,TGTGCCAGCAGCCCCACAGTTGGGGAGTCCGGGGAGCTGTTTTTT
TRBJ1-1,.,TRBV2,.,CASSEIGAGSTEAFF,TGTGCCAGCAGTGAGATAGGGGCAGGAAGCACTGAAGCTTTCTTT